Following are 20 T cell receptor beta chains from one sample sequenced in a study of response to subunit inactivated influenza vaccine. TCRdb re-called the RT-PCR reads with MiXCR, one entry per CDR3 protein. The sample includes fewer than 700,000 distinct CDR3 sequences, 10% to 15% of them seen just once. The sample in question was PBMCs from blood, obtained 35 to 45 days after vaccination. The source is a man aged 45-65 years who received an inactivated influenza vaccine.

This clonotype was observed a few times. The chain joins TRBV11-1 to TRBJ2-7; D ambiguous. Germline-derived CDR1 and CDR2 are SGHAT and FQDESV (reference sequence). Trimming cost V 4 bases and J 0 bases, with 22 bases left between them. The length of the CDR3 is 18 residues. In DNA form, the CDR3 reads TGTGCCAGCAGCTCCGCCCCGGATAGGGCAGCCGCCTCCTACGAGCAGTACTTC. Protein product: CASSSAPDRAAASYEQYF.

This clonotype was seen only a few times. As DNA, the CDR3 is TGCAGCGTTGAAGGACGGTCCTCTGGAAACACCATATATTTT. Protein product: CSVEGRSSGNTIYF. The genes are TRBV29-1 and TRBJ1-3; unclear D gene. CDR1 SQVTM and CDR2 ANQGSEA come from the germline V gene. With 1 base removed from V and 0 bases from J, the gap between germline ends came to 7 bases. This CDR3 comprises 14 residues.

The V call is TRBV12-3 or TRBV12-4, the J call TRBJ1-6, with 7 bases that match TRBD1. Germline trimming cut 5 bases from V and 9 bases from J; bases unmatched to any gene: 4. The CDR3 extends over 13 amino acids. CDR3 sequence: CASSEGQSSPLHF. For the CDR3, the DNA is TGTGCCAGCAGTGAGGGACAGTCTTCACCCCTCCACTTT.

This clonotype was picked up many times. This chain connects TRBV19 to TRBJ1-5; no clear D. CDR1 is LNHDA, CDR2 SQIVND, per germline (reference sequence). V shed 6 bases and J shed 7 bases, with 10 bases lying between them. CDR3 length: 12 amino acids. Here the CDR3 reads CASSPDRQPQHF. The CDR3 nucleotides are TGTGCCAGTAGCCCGGATAGACAGCCCCAGCATTTT.

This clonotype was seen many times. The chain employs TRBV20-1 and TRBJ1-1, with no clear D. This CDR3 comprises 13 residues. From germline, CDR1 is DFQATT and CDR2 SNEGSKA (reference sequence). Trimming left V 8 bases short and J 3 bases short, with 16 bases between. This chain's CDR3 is CSQVQGQHTEAFF. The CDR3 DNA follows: TGCAGTCAGGTACAAGGGCAGCACACTGAAGCTTTCTTT.

The CDR3 sequence: CASNSADRAEQYF. The CDR3 DNA reads as TGCGCCAGCAATTCTGCAGACAGGGCCGAGCAGTACTTC. The chain couples TRBV5-1 to TRBJ2-7; 7 nucleotides align to TRBD1. CDR3 length equals 13 residues. The trim removed 6 bases at V and 6 bases at J, leaving 9 bases unmatched. The germline V gene has CDR1 SGHRS and CDR2 YFSETQ.

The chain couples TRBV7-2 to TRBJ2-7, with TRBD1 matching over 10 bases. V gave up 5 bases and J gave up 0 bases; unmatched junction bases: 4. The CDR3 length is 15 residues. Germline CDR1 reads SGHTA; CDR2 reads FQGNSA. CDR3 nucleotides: TGTGCCAGCAGCAGGGACAGGGGCAGCTCCTACGAGCAGTACTTC. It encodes CASSRDRGSSYEQYF.

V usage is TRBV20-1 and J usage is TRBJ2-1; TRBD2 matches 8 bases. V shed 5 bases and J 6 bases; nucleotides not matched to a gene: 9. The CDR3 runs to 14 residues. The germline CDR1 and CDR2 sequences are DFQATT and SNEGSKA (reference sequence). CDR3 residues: CSAPPSGRLNEQFF. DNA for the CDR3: TGCAGTGCTCCCCCGAGCGGGAGACTCAATGAGCAGTTCTTC.

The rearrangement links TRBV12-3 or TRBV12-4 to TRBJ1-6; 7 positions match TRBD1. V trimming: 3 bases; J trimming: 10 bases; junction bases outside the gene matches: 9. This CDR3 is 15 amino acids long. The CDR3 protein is CASSFLGGAGSPLHF. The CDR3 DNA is TGTGCCAGCAGTTTTCTAGGGGGCGCAGGGTCACCCCTCCACTTT.

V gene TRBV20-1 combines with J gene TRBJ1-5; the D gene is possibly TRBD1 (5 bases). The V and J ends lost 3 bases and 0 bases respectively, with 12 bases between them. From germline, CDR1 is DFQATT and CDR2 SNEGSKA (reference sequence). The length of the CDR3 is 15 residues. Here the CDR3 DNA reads TGCAGTGCTAGGGGGCAGATTTATAGCAATCAGCCCCAGCATTTT. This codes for CSARGQIYSNQPQHF.

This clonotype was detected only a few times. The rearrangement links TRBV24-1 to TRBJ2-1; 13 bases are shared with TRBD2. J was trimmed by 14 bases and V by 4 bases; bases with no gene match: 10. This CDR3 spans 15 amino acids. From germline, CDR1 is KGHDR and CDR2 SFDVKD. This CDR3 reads CATSDPGTSGTTEFF. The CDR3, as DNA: TGTGCCACCAGTGACCCCGGGACTAGCGGGACCACCGAGTTCTTC.

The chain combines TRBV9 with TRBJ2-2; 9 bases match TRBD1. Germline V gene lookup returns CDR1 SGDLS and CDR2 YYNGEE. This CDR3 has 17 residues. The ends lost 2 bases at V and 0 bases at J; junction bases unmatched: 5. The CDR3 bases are TGTGCCAGCAGCGTTACAGGGGGCCTAGCGAACACCGGGGAGCTGTTTTTT. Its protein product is CASSVTGGLANTGELFF.

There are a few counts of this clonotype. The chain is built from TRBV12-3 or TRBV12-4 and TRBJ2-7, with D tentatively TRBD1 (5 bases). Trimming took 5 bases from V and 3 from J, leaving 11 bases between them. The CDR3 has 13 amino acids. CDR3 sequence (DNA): TGTGCCAGCAGTAGCAGGGCCGTCTACGAGCAGTACTTC. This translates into CASSSRAVYEQYF.

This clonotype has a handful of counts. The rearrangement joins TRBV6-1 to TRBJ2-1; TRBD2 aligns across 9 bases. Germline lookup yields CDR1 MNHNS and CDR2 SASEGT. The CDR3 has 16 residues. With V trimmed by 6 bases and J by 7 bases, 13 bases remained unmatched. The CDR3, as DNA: TGTGCCAGCAGACCCCCGGCGGGGGGGCCGGGGAATGAGCAGTTCTTC. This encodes CASRPPAGGPGNEQFF.

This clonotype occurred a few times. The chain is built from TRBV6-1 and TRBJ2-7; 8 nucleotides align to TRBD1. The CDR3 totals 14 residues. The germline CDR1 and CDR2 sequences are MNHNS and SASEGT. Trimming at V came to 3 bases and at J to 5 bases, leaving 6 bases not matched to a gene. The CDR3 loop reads CASSDLDRAHEQYF. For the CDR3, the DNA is TGTGCCAGCAGTGACTTGGACAGGGCCCACGAGCAGTACTTC.

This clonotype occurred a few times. The CDR3, as DNA: TGTGCCAGCAGCCAGGACAGGATGAACACTGAAGCTTTCTTT. Translated: CASSQDRMNTEAFF. The J gene is TRBJ1-1, the V gene TRBV12-3 or TRBV12-4; 7 positions match TRBD1. The CDR3 has 14 amino acids. J gave up 0 bases and V 6 bases, and 4 bases lay outside the gene matches.

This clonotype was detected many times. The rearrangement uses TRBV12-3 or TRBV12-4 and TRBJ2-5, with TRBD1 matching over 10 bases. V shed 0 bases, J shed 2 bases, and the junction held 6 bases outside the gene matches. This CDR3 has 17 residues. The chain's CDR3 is CASSLAPLDRGQETQYF. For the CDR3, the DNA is TGTGCCAGCAGTTTAGCCCCCCTGGACAGGGGGCAAGAGACCCAGTACTTC.

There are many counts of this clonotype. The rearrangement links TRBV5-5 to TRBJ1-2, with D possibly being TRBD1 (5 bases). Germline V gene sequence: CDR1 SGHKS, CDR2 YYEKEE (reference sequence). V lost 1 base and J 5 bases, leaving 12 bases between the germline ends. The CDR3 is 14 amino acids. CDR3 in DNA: TGTGCCAGCAGCTTGTCTACAGGTGGATATGGCTACACCTTC. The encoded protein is CASSLSTGGYGYTF.

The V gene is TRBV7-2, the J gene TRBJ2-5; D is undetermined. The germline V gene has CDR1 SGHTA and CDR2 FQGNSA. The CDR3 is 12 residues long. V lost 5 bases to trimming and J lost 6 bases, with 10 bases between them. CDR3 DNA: TGTGCCAGCAGCCCGGACCGTCAGACCCAGTACTTC. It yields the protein CASSPDRQTQYF.

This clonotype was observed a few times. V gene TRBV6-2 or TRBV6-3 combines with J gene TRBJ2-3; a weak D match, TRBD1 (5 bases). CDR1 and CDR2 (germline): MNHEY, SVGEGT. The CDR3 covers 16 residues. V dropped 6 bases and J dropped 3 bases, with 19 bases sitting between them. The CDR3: CASSQARTSRTDTQYF. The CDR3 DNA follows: TGTGCCAGCAGCCAGGCCCGGACAAGCCGAACAGATACGCAGTATTTT.